This T cell receptor beta chain was sequenced for a study of blood T cell repertoires in COVID-19. Background on the study: Specimens from acute and convalescent COVID-19 originated in the United States, Italy and Spain.

Under the authors' procedure: Amplification from reference gene primers served as the basis for estimated nucleated cell counts. TCRdb's copy holds only in-frame clones and misses some; the assay was immunoSEQ multiplex PCR. V and J calls and clone size come straight from that table; D and trimming were deduced from the DNA. Of 150,000 to 200,000 clones in the sample, about 87% are singletons; the top ten hold 2.5% to 3.5%. As to this clone: Relative to the germline gene, one junction end is altered; a read error may explain this.

The TCR was taken from a man between 40 and 49 years old with active or convalescent COVID-19. The sequencing input was peripheral blood.

DNA for the CDR3: TGTGCTAGCAGCTTACAGGGGTCGATTGGGGAGACCCAGTACTTC. Protein product: CASSLQGSIGETQYF. V is TRBV7-7 and J is TRBJ2-5, with 7 bases that match TRBD1. Germline V lookup: CDR1 SSHAT, CDR2 FNYEAQ (reference sequence). There are 15 residues in the CDR3.